This TCR beta chain was profiled in a study of cytomegalovirus exposure and HLA in healthy donors. With 60 Vbeta and 13 Jbeta primers, the PCR was carried out. The method was immunoSEQ multiplex PCR; TCRdb's version includes in-frame clones alone and lacks a portion of them. Of 120,000 to 150,000 clones listed, over 75% were seen once; the top ten hold 8.8%. The V segment lost 5 bases and the J segment 2 bases; nucleotides outside the gene matches: 2. This CDR3 is built from 13 residues. The V gene's germline CDR1 is MNHEY and CDR2 SVGAGI. The rearrangement uses TRBV6-5 and TRBJ1-2; TRBD1 agrees at 7 bases. Sequenced input: PBMCs. The origin of this receptor is a woman in her fifties or sixties in good health and CMV-seropositive. The CDR3 nucleotides read TGTGCCAGCAGTGACAGGGAGAACTATGGCTACACCTTC. Residues: CASSDRENYGYTF.